The T cell receptor (beta chain) described here comes from a study of T cell repertoires in cytomegalovirus infection. On the study more broadly: Public TCR beta signatures provided an indication of both CMV infection and a matching HLA type.

The CDR3 spans 13 residues. The germline gives CDR1 MNHEY, CDR2 SVGEGT. V lost 7 bases and J 10 bases, leaving 14 bases between the germline ends. Study results and limitations: The study found HLA-C-restricted CMV-specific TCR beta clonotypes dominating the ex vivo response. Summed frequency of shared TCR beta families picked out CMV carriers who also had the relevant HLA.

One entry per CDR3 protein, called by TCRdb with MiXCR from the reads. Of hundreds of thousands of distinct CDR3 sequences listed, approximately 10% are singletons. This clonotype came up many times. Its specificity is unknown. The sequenced material came from PBMCs. The chain is built from TRBV6-2 or TRBV6-3 and TRBJ1-6; D perhaps matches TRBD1 (6 bases). The source of this sequence is a human donor in good health (CMV status not recorded). Some clones in this sample may be carry-over from other donors' samples. The DNA of the CDR3 is TGTGCCAGCATTACAGGGTTCGGATCACCCCTCCACTTT. Protein sequence: CASITGFGSPLHF.